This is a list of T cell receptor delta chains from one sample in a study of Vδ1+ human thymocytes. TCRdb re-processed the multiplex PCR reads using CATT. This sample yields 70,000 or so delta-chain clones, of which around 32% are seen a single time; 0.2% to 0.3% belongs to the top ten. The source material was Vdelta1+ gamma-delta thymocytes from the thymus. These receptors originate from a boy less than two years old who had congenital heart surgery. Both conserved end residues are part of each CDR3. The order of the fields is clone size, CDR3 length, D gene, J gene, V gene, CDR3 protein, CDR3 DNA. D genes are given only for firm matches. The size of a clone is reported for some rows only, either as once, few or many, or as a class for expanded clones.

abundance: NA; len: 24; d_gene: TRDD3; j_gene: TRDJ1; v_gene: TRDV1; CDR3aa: CALGAPFLLLDNYWGIQGTDKLIF; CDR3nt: TGTGCTCTTGGGGCCCCCTTCCTCCTCCTCGACAATTACTGGGGGATACAGGGCACCGATAAACTCATCTTT
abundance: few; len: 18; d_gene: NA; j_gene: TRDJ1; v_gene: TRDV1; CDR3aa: CALGDAPRLLPYTDKLIF; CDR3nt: TGTGCTCTTGGGGACGCCCCCCGCCTTCTCCCGTACACCGATAAACTCATCTTT
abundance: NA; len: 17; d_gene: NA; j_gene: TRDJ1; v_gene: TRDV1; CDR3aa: CALGELRSFPYTDKLIF; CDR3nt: TGTGCTCTTGGGGAACTAAGGTCCTTCCCTTACACCGATAAACTCATCTTT
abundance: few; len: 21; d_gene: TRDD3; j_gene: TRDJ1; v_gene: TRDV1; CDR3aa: CALGNNLDRWGIRGHTDKLIF; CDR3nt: TGTGCTCTTGGGAATAATCTCGACAGATGGGGGATACGGGGTCACACCGATAAACTCATCTTT
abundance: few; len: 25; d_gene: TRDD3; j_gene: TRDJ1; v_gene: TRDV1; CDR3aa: CALGEPIPPPQKTGGYAKYTDKLIF; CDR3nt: TGTGCTCTTGGGGAACCTATTCCTCCCCCGCAGAAGACTGGGGGATACGCTAAGTACACCGATAAACTCATCTTT
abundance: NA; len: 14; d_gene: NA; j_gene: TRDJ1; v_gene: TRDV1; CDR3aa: CALGGFNHPGKLIF; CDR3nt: TGTGCTCTTGGGGGTTTCAACCATCCGGGTAAACTCATCTTT
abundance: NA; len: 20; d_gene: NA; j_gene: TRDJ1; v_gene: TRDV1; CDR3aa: CALGVILASREFFYTDKLIF; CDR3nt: TGTGCTCTTGGGGTCATCCTCGCTTCGCGCGAATTCTTTTACACCGATAAACTCATCTTT
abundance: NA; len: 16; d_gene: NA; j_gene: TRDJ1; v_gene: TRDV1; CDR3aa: CALGESKGCHPDKLIF; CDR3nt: TGTGCTCTTGGGGAGTCTAAAGGCTGCCACCCCGATAAACTCATCTTT
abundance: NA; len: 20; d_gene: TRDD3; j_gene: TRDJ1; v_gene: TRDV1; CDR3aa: CALGAQCLPPLGDHTDKLIF; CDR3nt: TGTGCTCTTGGAGCCCAATGTCTTCCCCCTCTGGGGGATCACACCGATAAACTCATCTTT
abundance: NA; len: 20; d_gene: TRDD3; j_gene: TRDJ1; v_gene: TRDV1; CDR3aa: CALGEPHGQIRGDMTDKLIF; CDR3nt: TGTGCTCTTGGGGAACCTCACGGGCAGATACGGGGGGATATGACCGATAAACTCATCTTT
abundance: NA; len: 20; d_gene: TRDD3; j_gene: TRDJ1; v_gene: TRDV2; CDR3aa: CACGSAEPRELGDAAHKLIF; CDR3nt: TGTGCCTGTGGTAGCGCTGAACCCCGAGAACTGGGGGACGCCGCCCATAAACTCATCTTT
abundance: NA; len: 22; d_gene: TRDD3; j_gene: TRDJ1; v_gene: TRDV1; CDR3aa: CALGSLHPVLLLGPPTTDKLIF; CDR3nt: TGTGCTCTTGGGTCTCTACACCCTGTCTTACTACTGGGGCCCCCGACGACCGATAAACTCATCTTT
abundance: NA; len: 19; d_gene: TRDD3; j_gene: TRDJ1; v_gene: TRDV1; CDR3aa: CALGDAFLTGGANTDKLIF; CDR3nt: TGTGCTCTTGGGGACGCATTCCTAACTGGGGGAGCTAACACCGATAAACTCATCTTT
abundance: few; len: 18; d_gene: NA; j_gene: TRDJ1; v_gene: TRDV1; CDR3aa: CALGDPLSFGRDTDKLIF; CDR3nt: TGTGCTCTTGGGGACCCCCTGTCCTTCGGGAGGGACACCGATAAACTCATCTTT
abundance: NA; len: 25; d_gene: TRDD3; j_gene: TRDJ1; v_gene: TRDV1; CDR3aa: CALGEPDYVAAGGYALAQSTDKLIF; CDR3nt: TGTGCTCTTGGGGAACCGGACTACGTTGCGGCTGGGGGATACGCTTTAGCCCAATCGACCGATAAACTCATCTTT
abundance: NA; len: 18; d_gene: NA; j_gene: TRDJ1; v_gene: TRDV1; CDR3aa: CALGKSFRSGMNTDKLIF; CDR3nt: TGTGCTCTTGGGAAATCCTTCCGCTCGGGGATGAACACCGATAAACTCATCTTT
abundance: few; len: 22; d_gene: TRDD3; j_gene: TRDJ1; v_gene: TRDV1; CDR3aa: CALGGQISGTGGYAPVADKLIF; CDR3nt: TGTGCTCTTGGGGGTCAAATAAGCGGTACTGGGGGATACGCTCCAGTCGCCGATAAACTCATCTTT
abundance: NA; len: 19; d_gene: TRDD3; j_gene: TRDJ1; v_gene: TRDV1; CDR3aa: CALGEAVLPYWGTTDKLIF; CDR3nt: TGTGCTCTTGGGGAAGCAGTGTTACCGTACTGGGGGACTACCGATAAACTCATCTTT
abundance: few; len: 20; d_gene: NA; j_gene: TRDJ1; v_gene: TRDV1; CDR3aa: CALGELPLPKPILYTDKLIF; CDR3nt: TGTGCTCTTGGGGAACTGCCTCTCCCCAAGCCAATCCTATACACCGATAAACTCATCTTT
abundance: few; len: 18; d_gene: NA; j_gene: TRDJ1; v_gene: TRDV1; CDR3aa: CALGKPKRGGAGDDKLIF; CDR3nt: TGTGCTCTTGGGAAGCCAAAAAGGGGCGGAGCTGGGGACGATAAACTCATCTTT
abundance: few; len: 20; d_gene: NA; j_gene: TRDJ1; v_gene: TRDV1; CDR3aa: CALGEGKEGYPYWDTDKLIF; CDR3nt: TGTGCTCTTGGGGAAGGTAAGGAAGGCTACCCGTACTGGGACACCGATAAACTCATCTTT
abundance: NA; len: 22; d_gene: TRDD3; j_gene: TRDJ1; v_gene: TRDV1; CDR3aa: CALGEPSESPNTGGCYTDKLIF; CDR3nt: TGTGCTCTTGGGGAACCATCCGAGTCGCCTAATACTGGGGGATGTTACACCGATAAACTCATCTTT
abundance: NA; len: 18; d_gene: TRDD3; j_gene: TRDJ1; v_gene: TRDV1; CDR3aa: CALGGPSYAGGYIDKLIF; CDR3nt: TGTGCTCTTGGGGGTCCCTCCTACGCCGGGGGATACATCGATAAACTCATCTTT
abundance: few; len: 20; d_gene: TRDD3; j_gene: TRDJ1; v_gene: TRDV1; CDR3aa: CALGPKGHPWYWGIRWELIF; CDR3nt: TGTGCTCTTGGGCCGAAAGGGCATCCTTGGTACTGGGGGATACGTTGGGAACTCATCTTT
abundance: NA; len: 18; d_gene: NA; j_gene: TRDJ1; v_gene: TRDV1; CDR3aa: CALGELYPFRLLVRHLIF; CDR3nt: TGTGCTCTTGGGGAACTCTACCCCTTCCGGCTACTAGTTAGACACCTCATCTTT
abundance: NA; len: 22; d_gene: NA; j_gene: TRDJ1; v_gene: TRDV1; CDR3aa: CALGEFLVKLGGPSSYTDKLIF; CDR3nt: TGTGCTCTTGGGGAGTTCCTAGTCAAGCTGGGGGGCCCAAGTTCATACACCGATAAACTCATCTTT
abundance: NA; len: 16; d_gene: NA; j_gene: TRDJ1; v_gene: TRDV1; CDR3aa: CALGDQRFLCTDKLIF; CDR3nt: TGTGCTCTTGGGGACCAAAGATTCCTCTGTACCGATAAACTCATCTTT
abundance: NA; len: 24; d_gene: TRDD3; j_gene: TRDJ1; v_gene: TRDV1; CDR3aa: CALGELISPPGGTGGYKGTDKLIF; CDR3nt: TGTGCTCTTGGGGAACTAATCTCTCCTCCAGGGGGTACTGGGGGATACAAGGGCACCGATAAACTCATCTTT
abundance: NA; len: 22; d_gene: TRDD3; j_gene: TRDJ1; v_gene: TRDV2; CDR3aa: CACDTDERRLGDTHPYTDKLIF; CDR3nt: TGTGCCTGTGACACCGATGAGCGTCGCCTGGGGGATACGCATCCGTACACCGATAAGCTCATCTTT
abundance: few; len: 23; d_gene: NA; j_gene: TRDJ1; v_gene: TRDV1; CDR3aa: CALGGRYTTEPSLGRVDTDKLIF; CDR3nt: TGTGCTCTTGGGGGACGATACACAACCGAACCCTCCCTAGGCCGGGTAGACACCGATAAACTCATCTTT
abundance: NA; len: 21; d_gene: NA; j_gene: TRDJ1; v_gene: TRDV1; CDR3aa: CALGEPAFLRVGGIITDKLIF; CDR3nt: TGTGCTCTTGGGGAACCTGCCTTCCTACGTGTAGGGGGGATAATTACCGATAAACTCATCTTT
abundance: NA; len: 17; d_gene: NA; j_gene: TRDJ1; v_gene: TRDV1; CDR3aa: CAFGEFRWGLYTDKLIF; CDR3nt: TGTGCTTTTGGGGAATTCAGGTGGGGACTCTACACCGATAAACTCATCTTT
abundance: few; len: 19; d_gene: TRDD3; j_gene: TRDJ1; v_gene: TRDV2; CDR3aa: CACDKVLGDSKDDTGKLIF; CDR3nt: TGTGCCTGTGACAAAGTACTGGGGGATTCCAAGGACGACACCGGTAAACTCATCTTT
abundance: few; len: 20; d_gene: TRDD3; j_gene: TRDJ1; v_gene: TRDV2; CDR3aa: CACDTAPWPWGPQYTDKLIF; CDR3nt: TGTGCCTGTGACACCGCTCCTTGGCCCTGGGGGCCTCAGTACACCGATAAACTCATCTTT
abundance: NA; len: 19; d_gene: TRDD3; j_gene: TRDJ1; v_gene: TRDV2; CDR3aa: CATGFRGAGGYPDTDKLIF; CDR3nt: TGTGCCACGGGTTTCAGGGGGGCTGGGGGCTACCCGGACACCGATAAACTCATCTTT
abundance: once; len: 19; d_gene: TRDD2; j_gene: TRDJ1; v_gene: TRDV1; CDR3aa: CALGERRPFLRMDTDKLIF; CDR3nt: TGTGCTCTTGGGGAGCGTCGCCCTTTCCTACGTATGGACACCGATAAACTCATCTTT
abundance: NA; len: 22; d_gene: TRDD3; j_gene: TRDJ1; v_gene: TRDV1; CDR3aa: CALGERLSLYWGTQHYTDKLIF; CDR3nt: TGTGCTCTTGGGGAAAGATTGTCGCTCTACTGGGGGACCCAACACTACACCGATAAACTCATCTTT
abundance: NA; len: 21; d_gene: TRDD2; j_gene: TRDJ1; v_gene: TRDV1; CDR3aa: CALGDRAFLNPGGPHTDKLIF; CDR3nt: TGTGCTCTTGGGGATAGGGCCTTCCTTAACCCCGGGGGCCCCCACACCGATAAACTCATCTTT
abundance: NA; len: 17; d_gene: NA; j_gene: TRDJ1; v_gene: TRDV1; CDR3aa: CALGARSNSLDTDKLIF; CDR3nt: TGTGCTCTTGGGGCCCGTTCCAATAGCCTGGACACCGATAAACTCATCTTT
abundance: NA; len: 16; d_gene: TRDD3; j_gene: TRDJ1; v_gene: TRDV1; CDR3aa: CALGEPMGDTPDKLIF; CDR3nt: TGTGCTCTTGGGGAACCGATGGGGGATACGCCCGATAAACTCATCTTT
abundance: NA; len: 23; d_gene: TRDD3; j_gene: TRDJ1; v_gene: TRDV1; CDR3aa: CALGEYNPNQVTTGGRDTDKLIF; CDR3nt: TGTGCTCTTGGGGAATATAACCCGAATCAGGTTACTACTGGGGGCCGAGACACCGATAAACTCATCTTT
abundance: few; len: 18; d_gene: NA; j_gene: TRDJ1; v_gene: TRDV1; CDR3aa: CALGELEMVQPYTDKLIF; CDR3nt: TGTGCTCTTGGGGAACTAGAAATGGTTCAACCGTACACCGATAAACTCATCTTT
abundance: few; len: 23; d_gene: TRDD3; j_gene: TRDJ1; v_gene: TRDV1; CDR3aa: CALRDLTPHLAMGDFTWPGQLIF; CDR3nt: TGTGCTCTTAGGGATTTAACGCCCCACCTTGCCATGGGGGACTTCACCTGGCCGGGGCAACTCATCTTT
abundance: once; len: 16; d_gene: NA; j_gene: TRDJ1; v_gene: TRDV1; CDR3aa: CALGEPTSPNTDKLIF; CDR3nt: TGTGCTCTTGGGGAGCCCACTTCCCCTAACACCGATAAACTCATCTTT
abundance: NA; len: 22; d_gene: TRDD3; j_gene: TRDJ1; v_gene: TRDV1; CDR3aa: CALGEPQIPRTGGYPYTDKLIF; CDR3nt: TGTGCTCTTGGGGAGCCACAAATCCCCCGTACTGGGGGATACCCGTACACCGATAAACTCATCTTT
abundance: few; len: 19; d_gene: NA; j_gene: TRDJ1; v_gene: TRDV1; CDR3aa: CALGERRTGDIRDTDKLIF; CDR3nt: TGTGCTCTTGGGGAACGGCGTACGGGGGACATACGGGACACCGATAAACTCATCTTT
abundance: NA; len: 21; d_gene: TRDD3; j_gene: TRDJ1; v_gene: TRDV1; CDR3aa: CALGEGIPNWGIREYTDKLIF; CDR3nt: TGTGCTCTTGGGGAAGGGATTCCGAACTGGGGGATACGAGAGTACACCGATAAACTCATCTTT
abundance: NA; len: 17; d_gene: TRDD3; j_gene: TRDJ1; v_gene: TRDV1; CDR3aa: CALGEDRGYEYTDKLIF; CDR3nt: TGTGCTCTTGGGGAAGATCGAGGATACGAGTACACCGATAAACTCATCTTT
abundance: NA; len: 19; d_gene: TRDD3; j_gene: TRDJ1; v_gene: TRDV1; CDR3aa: CALGERESNTPLGERTLIF; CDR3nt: TGTGCTCTTGGGGAACGGGAGTCGAACACCCCCCTGGGGGAGCGAACACTCATCTTT
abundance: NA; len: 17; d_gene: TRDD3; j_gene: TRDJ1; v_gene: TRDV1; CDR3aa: CALGELSPGGRPDKLIF; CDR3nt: TGTGCTCTTGGGGAACTCAGTCCTGGGGGCCGACCCGATAAACTCATCTTT
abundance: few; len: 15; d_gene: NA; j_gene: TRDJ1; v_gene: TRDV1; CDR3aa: CALGELTFIGDKLIF; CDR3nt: TGTGCTCTTGGGGAACTGACCTTTATCGGCGATAAACTCATCTTT
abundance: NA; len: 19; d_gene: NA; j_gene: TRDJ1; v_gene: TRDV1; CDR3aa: CALGDSWPFPGWNTDKLIF; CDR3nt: TGTGCTCTTGGGGATTCCTGGCCTTTCCCTGGATGGAACACCGATAAACTCATCTTT
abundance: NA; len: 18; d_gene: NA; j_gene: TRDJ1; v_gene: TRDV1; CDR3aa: CALGETVARPTPPRKLIF; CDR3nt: TGTGCTCTTGGGGAAACGGTGGCGAGGCCCACTCCACCGCGGAAACTCATCTTT
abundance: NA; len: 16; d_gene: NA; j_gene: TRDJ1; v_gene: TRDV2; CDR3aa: CACATILLSLTDKLIF; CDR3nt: TGTGCCTGTGCCACAATCCTCCTTAGCCTGACCGATAAACTCATCTTT
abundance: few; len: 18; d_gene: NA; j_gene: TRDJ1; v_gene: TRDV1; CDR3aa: CALGEPRVLGAYTDKLIF; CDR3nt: TGTGCTCTTGGGGAACCTCGAGTACTGGGTGCGTACACCGATAAACTCATCTTT
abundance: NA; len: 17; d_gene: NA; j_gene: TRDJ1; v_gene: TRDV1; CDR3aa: CALGEKDVSGGEGRLIF; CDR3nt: TGTGCTCTTGGGGAAAAGGATGTATCCGGGGGAGAGGGAAGACTCATCTTT
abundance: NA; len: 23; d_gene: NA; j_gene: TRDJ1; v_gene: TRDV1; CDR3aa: CALGERLSSLSLGGGLYTDKLIF; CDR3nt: TGTGCTCTTGGGGAACGTTTATCCTCCCTTTCCCTTGGAGGGGGCCTGTACACCGATAAACTCATCTTT